The rows below give T cell receptor beta chains drawn from one sample of a study of blood T cell repertoires in COVID-19. TCRdb keeps only in-frame clones here, not all; method: immunoSEQ multiplex PCR. The repertoire holds over 150,000 clones, with 85% as singletons. The sample comprised PBMCs or T cells enriched from blood (not recorded which). These receptors were collected from a man aged 40-55 years who had recovered from COVID-19. The CDR3 runs from the conserved cysteine through the conserved F or W. The D gene is left open where the match is weak. Only part of the rows carry a size: once, few, many, or a class if the clone is expanded.

CDR3nt	CDR3aa	v_gene	abundance	j_gene	d_gene
TGTGCCAGCAGTTTTTCAGGACAGGGGTATTCACCCCTCCACTTT	CASSFSGQGYSPLHF	TRBV6-6	few	TRBJ1-6	TRBD1
TGTGCCAGCAAGGCGGGGGCGGGCGCAGATACGCAGTATTTT	CASKAGAGADTQYF	TRBV6-5	NA	TRBJ2-3	NA
TGTGCCAGCAGTTTAAGGAGTAGGGGGGGCCCTGGGGCCAACGTCCTGACTTTC	CASSLRSRGGPGANVLTF	TRBV28	few	TRBJ2-6	NA
TGCGCCAGCAGTGAGTTTCAGGATTCTGAAGCTTTCTTT	CASSEFQDSEAFF	TRBV10-2	NA	TRBJ1-1	NA
TGTGCCAGCAGCGTAGATGGAGGGTCCTACAATGAGCAGTTCTTC	CASSVDGGSYNEQFF	TRBV9	NA	TRBJ2-1	NA
TGTGCCAGCAGCTTAGAAGAGGGTAACTATGGCTACACCTTC	CASSLEEGNYGYTF	TRBV11-2	NA	TRBJ1-2	NA
TGTGCCAGTAGTATATCGACAGGGGGTGATGGCTACACCTTC	CASSISTGGDGYTF	TRBV19	NA	TRBJ1-2	TRBD1
TGCGCCAGCAAGGAGGGCATTGGGACTTACGAGCAGTACTTC	CASKEGIGTYEQYF	TRBV5-1	NA	TRBJ2-7	NA
TGCGCCAGCATGGGGCGGGGGCCCGGCTATGGCTACACCTTC	CASMGRGPGYGYTF	TRBV10-2	NA	TRBJ1-2	NA
TGTGCCAGCTCCAACATAAAGGGGACTGAAGCTTTCTTT	CASSNIKGTEAFF	TRBV18	NA	TRBJ1-1	NA
TGTGCTAGCAGCACTAGAGGGGGACAGGCGAACACTGAAGCTTTCTTT	CASSTRGGQANTEAFF	TRBV7-7	NA	TRBJ1-1	TRBD1
TGTGCCAGCAGCGTAGAGAAAGCGGGGGGGCCCCACGAGCAGTACTTC	CASSVEKAGGPHEQYF	TRBV9	NA	TRBJ2-7	TRBD2
TGTGCCAGCAGTTTAAGCGTCGCGTCTTGGTACACCTTC	CASSLSVASWYTF	TRBV27	NA	TRBJ1-2	NA
TGTGCCAGCGGTGGACAGGGCACTGAAGCTTTCTTT	CASGGQGTEAFF	TRBV7-9	once	TRBJ1-1	TRBD1
TGTGCCAGCAGCTTTAATGGCTGGGACAGGGGGCGAGGTCAGCCCCAGCATTTT	CASSFNGWDRGRGQPQHF	TRBV7-8	NA	TRBJ1-5	TRBD1
TGTGCCTGGAGTTTAGCGGGGGTTGAAAAACTGTTTTTT	CAWSLAGVEKLFF	TRBV30	NA	TRBJ1-4	NA
TGTGCCAGCAGTGACCCGACCTTACAGGAAACCTCTAACTATGGCTACACCTTC	CASSDPTLQETSNYGYTF	TRBV6-1	NA	TRBJ1-2	NA
TGTGCCAGCTCTCCCACAGGGGGCGCCGGGAATAATGAAAAACTGTTTTTT	CASSPTGGAGNNEKLFF	TRBV18	NA	TRBJ1-4	TRBD1
TGTGCCAGCAGCCCGACTAGCGGGAGGGCTGGCACCGGGGAGCTGTTTTTT	CASSPTSGRAGTGELFF	TRBV25-1	NA	TRBJ2-2	TRBD2
TGTGCCAGCAGCCAGGATCCCCTAATGGGAGCAGGTCGCAATCAGCCCCAGCATTTT	CASSQDPLMGAGRNQPQHF	TRBV3-1/TRBV3-2	NA	TRBJ1-5	NA
TGTGCCAGCAGCACCACCGGGACAGGGAACACCGGGGAGCTGTTTTTT	CASSTTGTGNTGELFF	TRBV9	NA	TRBJ2-2	TRBD1
TGTGCCAGCAGCTTAGCGGCCACCGGGGCTGAAGCTTTCTTT	CASSLAATGAEAFF	TRBV7-9	NA	TRBJ1-1	NA
TGTGCCAGCTCACCACCGCGACAGCTGAACACTGAAGCTTTCTTT	CASSPPRQLNTEAFF	TRBV18	NA	TRBJ1-1	NA
TGTGCCAGCAGCTTGGTATCAGGGACTAACTATGGCTACACCTTC	CASSLVSGTNYGYTF	TRBV7-2	NA	TRBJ1-2	NA
TGTGCCAGCAGCTTGACAGGGGCGGTAGCTTTCTTT	CASSLTGAVAFF	TRBV5-6	NA	TRBJ1-1	TRBD1
TGTGCCAGCAGTTTGGGCGGGGGTCTCACAGATACGCAGTATTTT	CASSLGGGLTDTQYF	TRBV28	NA	TRBJ2-3	TRBD2
TGTGCCAGCTCACGATGGACACCCTCTGGGGCCAACGTCCTGACTTTC	CASSRWTPSGANVLTF	TRBV18	NA	TRBJ2-6	NA
TGTGCCAGCAGGAACCCCGGGACTGCCATTTACGAGCAGTACTTC	CASRNPGTAIYEQYF	TRBV28	NA	TRBJ2-7	NA
TGTGCCAGCAGCTTTACAAATGAAGCTTTCTTT	CASSFTNEAFF	TRBV7-9	NA	TRBJ1-1	NA
TGTGCCAGCACCGAACAGGGGGCCTCCTACGAGCAGTACTTC	CASTEQGASYEQYF	TRBV11-2	NA	TRBJ2-7	TRBD1
TGTGCCAGCAGCCCGAGAGACAGGGGGCGGTCTTATGGCTACACCTTC	CASSPRDRGRSYGYTF	TRBV7-9	NA	TRBJ1-2	TRBD1
TGCGCCAGCAGCTTGGGGACAGGGCGAAATACAGATACGCAGTATTTT	CASSLGTGRNTDTQYF	TRBV5-1	few	TRBJ2-3	TRBD1
TGTGCCAGCAGTGGACGGCCCGCGGGGGGTCAGCCCCAGCATTTT	CASSGRPAGGQPQHF	TRBV28	NA	TRBJ1-5	NA
TGTGCCAGCAGTACACCCGTAGGGGGCGCGGGTTCACCCCTCCACTTT	CASSTPVGGAGSPLHF	TRBV28	NA	TRBJ1-6	TRBD1
TGTGCCAGCCAGGGACAGCTGAACACTGAAGCTTTCTTT	CASQGQLNTEAFF	TRBV18	once	TRBJ1-1	TRBD1
TGCGCCAGCAGCTTGAACGCGGGGCCAGGATTTAACTATGGCTACACCTTC	CASSLNAGPGFNYGYTF	TRBV5-1	NA	TRBJ1-2	NA
TGTGCCAGCTCACCACCGGGCAACCCTGAAGCTTTCTTT	CASSPPGNPEAFF	TRBV18	once	TRBJ1-1	NA
TGTGCCAGCAGTTACGAGGGGGCTAACTATGGCTACACCTTC	CASSYEGANYGYTF	TRBV6-5	NA	TRBJ1-2	NA
TGCGCCAGCAGCCGCAATGGACGGACAGACTACGAGCAGTACTTC	CASSRNGRTDYEQYF	TRBV5-1	many	TRBJ2-7	NA
TGCGCCAGCAGCTTCGGACAGGGATCTCACACTGAAGCTTTCTTT	CASSFGQGSHTEAFF	TRBV5-1	NA	TRBJ1-1	TRBD1
TGTGCCAGTAGTATAGGAGCCTCTGGGGCCAACGTCCTGACTTTC	CASSIGASGANVLTF	TRBV19	once	TRBJ2-6	NA
TGTGCCAGCAAGACACAGGGAGAATTGCCTGAAGCTTTCTTT	CASKTQGELPEAFF	TRBV28	NA	TRBJ1-1	NA
TGTGCCAGTAGTATAGCCTTCCAGGGGCTGAACACTGAAGCTTTCTTT	CASSIAFQGLNTEAFF	TRBV19	NA	TRBJ1-1	NA
TGTGCCAGCTACCCTTTTCCCGGGACAGGAGTTTACGAGCAGTACTTC	CASYPFPGTGVYEQYF	TRBV5-6	NA	TRBJ2-7	TRBD1
TGCGCCAGCAGCTTCGGGGACAGGGATTACACTGAAGCTTTCTTT	CASSFGDRDYTEAFF	TRBV5-1	NA	TRBJ1-1	TRBD1
TGTGCCAGCAGTTACCGGTTAGACACAGATACGCAGTATTTT	CASSYRLDTDTQYF	TRBV6-5	once	TRBJ2-3	NA
TGTGCCAGCAGCGCCAGGATTAATACAGGGGACGAGCAGTACTTC	CASSARINTGDEQYF	TRBV3-1/TRBV3-2	NA	TRBJ2-7	TRBD1
TGTGCCAGCAGTTCTGGGACTAGCGGGAGGATTACAGATACGCAGTATTTT	CASSSGTSGRITDTQYF	TRBV28	NA	TRBJ2-3	TRBD2
TGTGCCACCAGTGATTTGAAGGCAGGGGCTGACACCGGGGAGCTGTTTTTT	CATSDLKAGADTGELFF	TRBV24-1	once	TRBJ2-2	NA
TGTGCCAGTAGTGCGGACAGGAACACTGAAGCTTTCTTT	CASSADRNTEAFF	TRBV19	few	TRBJ1-1	NA
TGTGCCAGCAGCACGGACAGAAGAGGGACTAGTCGTCTCGAGCAGTACTTC	CASSTDRRGTSRLEQYF	TRBV5-6	NA	TRBJ2-7	TRBD2
TGTGCCAGCAGCCAAGAACCGGGACAGGGGGCAGATACGCAGTATTTT	CASSQEPGQGADTQYF	TRBV4-2	once	TRBJ2-3	TRBD1